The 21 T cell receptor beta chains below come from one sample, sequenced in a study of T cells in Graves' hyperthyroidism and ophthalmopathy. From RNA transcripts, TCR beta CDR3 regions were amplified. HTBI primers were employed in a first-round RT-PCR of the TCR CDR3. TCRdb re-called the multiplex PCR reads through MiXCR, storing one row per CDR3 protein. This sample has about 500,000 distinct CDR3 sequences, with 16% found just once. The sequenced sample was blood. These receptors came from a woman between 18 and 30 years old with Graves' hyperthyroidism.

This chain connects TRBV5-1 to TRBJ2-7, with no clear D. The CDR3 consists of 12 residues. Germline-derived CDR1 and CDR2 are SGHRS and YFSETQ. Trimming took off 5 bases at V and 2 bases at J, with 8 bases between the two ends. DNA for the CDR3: TGCGCCAGCAGAATCAAAACCTACGAGCAGTACTTC. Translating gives CASRIKTYEQYF.

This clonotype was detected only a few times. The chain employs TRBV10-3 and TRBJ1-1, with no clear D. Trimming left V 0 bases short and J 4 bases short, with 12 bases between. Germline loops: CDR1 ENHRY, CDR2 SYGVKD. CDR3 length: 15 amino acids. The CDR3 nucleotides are TGTGCCATCAGTGAGTCGGGAAAAATGGGCACTGAAGCTTTCTTT. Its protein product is CAISESGKMGTEAFF.

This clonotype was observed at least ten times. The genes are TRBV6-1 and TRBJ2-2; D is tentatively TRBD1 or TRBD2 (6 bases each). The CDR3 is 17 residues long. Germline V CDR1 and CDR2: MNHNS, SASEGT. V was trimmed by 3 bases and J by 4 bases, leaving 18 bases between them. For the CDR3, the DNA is TGTGCCAGCAGTGAGGCCCCGGGGGCAGCTCGCACCGGGGAGCTGTTTTTT. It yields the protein CASSEAPGAARTGELFF.

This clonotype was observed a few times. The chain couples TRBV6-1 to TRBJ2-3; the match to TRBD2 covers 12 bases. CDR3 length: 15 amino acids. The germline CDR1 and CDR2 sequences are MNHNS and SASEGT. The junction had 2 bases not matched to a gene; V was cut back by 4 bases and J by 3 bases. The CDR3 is CASSASGGATDTQYF. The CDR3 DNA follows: TGTGCCAGCAGTGCTAGCGGGGGGGCGACAGATACGCAGTATTTT.

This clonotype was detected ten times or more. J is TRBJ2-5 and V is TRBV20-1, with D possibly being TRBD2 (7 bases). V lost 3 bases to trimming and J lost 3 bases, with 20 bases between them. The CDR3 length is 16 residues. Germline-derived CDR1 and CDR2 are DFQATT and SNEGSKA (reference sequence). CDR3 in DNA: TGCAGTGCTAGGGGAGGGGGAGCTCAAAAAAAAGAGACCCAGTACTTC. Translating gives CSARGGGAQKKETQYF.

CDR3 sequence (DNA): TGTGCCAGCAGCTTACTACCACTTCGGCAGGGGGGGTATGGCTACACCTTC. Translating gives CASSLLPLRQGGYGYTF. The chain joins TRBV7-9 to TRBJ1-2; 7 bases agree with TRBD1. This CDR3 spans 17 amino acids. The V and J ends lost 2 bases and 5 bases, in that order; junction bases with no gene match: 14. In germline, CDR1 is SEHNR, CDR2 FQNEAQ (reference sequence).

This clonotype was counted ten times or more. The CDR3 sequence is CASSDSDTQYF. The CDR3 DNA is TGTGCCAGCAGTGATTCGGATACGCAGTATTTT. This chain connects TRBV2 to TRBJ2-3; no clear D. The CDR3 runs to 11 residues. V was clipped by 3 bases and J by 6 bases, with 4 bases between them. The germline V gene encodes CDR1 SNHLY and CDR2 FYNNEI.

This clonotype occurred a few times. The CDR3 region has the DNA TGCAGTGCTGACGACAGCCAGAATGAAAAACTGTTTTTT. Protein product: CSADDSQNEKLFF. The genes are TRBV20-1 and TRBJ1-4; D perhaps matches TRBD1 (5 bases). V gave up 5 bases and J gave up 5 bases, with 12 bases separating them. The CDR3 length is 13 residues. CDR1 is DFQATT, CDR2 SNEGSKA, per germline (reference sequence).

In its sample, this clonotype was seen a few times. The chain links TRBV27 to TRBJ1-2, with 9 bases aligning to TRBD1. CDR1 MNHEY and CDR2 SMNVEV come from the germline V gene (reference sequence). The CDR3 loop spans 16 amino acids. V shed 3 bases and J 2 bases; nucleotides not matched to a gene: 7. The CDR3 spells CASSFYGTGTNYGYTF. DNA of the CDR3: TGTGCCAGCAGTTTTTATGGGACAGGGACAAACTATGGCTACACCTTC.

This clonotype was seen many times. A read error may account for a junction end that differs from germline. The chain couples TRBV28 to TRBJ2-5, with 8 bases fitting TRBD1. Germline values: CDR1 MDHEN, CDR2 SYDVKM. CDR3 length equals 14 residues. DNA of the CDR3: TGTGCCAGCAGGGCAAGGACAGGGTGGGAGACCCGGTACTTC. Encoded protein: CASRARTGWETRYF.

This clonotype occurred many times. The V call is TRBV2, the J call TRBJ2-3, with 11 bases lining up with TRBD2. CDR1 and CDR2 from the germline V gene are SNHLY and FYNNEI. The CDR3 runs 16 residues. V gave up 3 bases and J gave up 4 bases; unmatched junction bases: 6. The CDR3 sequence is CASSDPTSGGSDTQYF. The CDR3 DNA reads TGTGCCAGCAGTGATCCCACTAGCGGGGGTTCAGATACGCAGTATTTT.

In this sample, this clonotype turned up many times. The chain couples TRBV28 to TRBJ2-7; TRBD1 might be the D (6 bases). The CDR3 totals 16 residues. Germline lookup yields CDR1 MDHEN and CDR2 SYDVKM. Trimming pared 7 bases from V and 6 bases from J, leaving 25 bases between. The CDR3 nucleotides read TGTGCCAGCAAGATAAGCGCGCCTACAGGGTTAGGCGAGCAGTACTTC. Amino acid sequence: CASKISAPTGLGEQYF.

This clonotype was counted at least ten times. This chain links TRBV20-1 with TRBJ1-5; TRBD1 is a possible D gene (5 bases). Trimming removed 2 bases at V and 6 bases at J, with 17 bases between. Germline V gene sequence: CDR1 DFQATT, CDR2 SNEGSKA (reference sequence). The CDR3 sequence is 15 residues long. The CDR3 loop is CSARPGRGRGQPQHF. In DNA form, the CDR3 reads TGCAGTGCTAGACCGGGAAGGGGCAGAGGTCAGCCCCAGCATTTT.

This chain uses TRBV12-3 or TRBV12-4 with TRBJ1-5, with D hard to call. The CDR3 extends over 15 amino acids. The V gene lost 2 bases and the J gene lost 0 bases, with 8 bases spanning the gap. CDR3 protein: CASSLLLGSNQPQHF. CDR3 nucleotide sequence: TGTGCCAGCAGTTTATTATTGGGTAGCAATCAGCCCCAGCATTTT.

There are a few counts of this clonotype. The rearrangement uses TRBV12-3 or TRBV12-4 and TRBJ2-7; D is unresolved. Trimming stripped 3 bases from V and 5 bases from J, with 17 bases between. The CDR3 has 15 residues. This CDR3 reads CASSFLADPFDEQYF. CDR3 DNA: TGTGCCAGCAGTTTTTTGGCGGACCCCTTCGACGAGCAGTACTTC.

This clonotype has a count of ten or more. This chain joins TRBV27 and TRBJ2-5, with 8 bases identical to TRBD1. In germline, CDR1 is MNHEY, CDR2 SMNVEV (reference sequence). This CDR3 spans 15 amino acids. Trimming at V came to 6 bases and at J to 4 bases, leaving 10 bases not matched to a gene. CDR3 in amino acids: CASRPDRVDGETQYF. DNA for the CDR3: TGTGCCAGCAGACCGGACAGGGTTGATGGAGAGACCCAGTACTTC.

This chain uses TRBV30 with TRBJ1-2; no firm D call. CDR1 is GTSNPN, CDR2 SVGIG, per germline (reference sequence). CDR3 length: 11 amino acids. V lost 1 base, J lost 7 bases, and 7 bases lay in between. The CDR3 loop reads CAWSGGVGYTF. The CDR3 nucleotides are TGTGCCTGGAGTGGCGGAGTTGGCTACACCTTC.

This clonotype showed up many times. The CDR3 nucleotides read TGTGCCAGCAGCTCCGACTCCAGCGGCTCTCCAGATACGCAGTATTTT. Amino acids: CASSSDSSGSPDTQYF. The chain is built from TRBV5-5 and TRBJ2-3; the D gene is possibly TRBD2 (5 bases). There are 16 residues in the CDR3. Looked up from germline, CDR1 is SGHKS and CDR2 is YYEKEE (reference sequence). V dropped 3 bases and J dropped 4 bases, with 18 bases sitting between them.

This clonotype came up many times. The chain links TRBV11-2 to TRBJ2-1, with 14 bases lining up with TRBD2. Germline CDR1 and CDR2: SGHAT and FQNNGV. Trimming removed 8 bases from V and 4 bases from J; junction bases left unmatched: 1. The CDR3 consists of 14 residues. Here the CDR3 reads CASGLAGGYNEQFF. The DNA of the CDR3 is TGTGCCAGCGGACTAGCGGGGGGATACAATGAGCAGTTCTTC.

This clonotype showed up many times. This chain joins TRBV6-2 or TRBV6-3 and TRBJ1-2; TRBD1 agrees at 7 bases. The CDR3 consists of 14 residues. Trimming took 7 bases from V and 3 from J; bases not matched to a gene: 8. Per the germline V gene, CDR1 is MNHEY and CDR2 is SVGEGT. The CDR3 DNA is TGTGCCAGCATCAGAGGGGGCCTCGACTATGGCTACACCTTC. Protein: CASIRGGLDYGYTF.

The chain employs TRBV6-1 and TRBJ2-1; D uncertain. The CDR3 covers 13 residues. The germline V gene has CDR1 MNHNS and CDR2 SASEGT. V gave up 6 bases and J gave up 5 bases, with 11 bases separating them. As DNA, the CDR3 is TGTGCCAGCAGACTTGGGCCCAACAATGAGCAGTTCTTC. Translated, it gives CASRLGPNNEQFF.